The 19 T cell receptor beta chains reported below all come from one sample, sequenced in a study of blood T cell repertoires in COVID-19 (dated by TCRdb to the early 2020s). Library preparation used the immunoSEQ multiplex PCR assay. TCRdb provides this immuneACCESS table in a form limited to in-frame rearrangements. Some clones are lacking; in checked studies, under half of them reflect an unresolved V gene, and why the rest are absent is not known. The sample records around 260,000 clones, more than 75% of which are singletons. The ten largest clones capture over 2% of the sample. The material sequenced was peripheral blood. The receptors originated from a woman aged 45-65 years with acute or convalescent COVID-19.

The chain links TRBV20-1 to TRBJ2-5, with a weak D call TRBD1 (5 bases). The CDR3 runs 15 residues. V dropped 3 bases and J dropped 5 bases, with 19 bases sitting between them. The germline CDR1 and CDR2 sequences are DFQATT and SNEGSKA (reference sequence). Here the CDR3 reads CSASIVSQGEETQYF. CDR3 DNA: TGCAGTGCTAGTATTGTGAGCCAGGGTGAGGAGACCCAGTACTTC.

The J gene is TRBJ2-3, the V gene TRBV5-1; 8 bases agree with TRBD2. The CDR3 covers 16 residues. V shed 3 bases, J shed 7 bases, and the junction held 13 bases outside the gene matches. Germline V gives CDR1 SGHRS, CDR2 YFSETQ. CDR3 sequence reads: CASSSRELADWNTQYF. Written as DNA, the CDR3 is TGCGCCAGCAGCTCCCGGGAACTAGCGGATTGGAATACGCAGTATTTT.

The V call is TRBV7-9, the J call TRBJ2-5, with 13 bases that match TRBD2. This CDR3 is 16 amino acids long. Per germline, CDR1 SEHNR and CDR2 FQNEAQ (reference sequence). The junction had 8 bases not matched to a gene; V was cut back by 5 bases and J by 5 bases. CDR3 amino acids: CASSAGTSGTRETQYF. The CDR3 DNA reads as TGTGCCAGCAGCGCAGGGACTAGCGGGACGCGGGAGACCCAGTACTTC.

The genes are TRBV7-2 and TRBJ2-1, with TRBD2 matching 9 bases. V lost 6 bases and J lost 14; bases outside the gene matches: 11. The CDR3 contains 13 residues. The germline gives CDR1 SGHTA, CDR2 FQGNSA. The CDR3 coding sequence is TGTGCCAGCAGTTCAAGGGCGGGAGGGCCGGAGTTCTTC. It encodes CASSSRAGGPEFF. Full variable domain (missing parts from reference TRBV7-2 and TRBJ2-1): GAGVSQSPSNKVTEKGKDVELRCDPISGHTALYWYRQSLGQGLEFLIYFQGNSAPDKSGLPSDRFSAERTGGSVSTLTIQRTQQEDSAVYLCASSSRAGGPEFFGPGTRLTVL.

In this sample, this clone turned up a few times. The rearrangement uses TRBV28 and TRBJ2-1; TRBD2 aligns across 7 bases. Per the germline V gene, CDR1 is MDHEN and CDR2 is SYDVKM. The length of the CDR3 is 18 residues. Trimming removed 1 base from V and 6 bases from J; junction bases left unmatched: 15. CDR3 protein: CASSLSPHSSGTINEQFF. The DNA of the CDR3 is TGTGCCAGCAGTTTATCCCCCCATTCGAGCGGGACTATCAATGAGCAGTTCTTC.

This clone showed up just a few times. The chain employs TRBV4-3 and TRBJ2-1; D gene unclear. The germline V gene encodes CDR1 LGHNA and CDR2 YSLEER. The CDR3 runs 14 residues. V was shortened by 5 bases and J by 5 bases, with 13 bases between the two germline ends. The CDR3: CASSLSSDHNEQFF. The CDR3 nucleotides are TGCGCCAGCAGCTTATCCAGCGACCACAATGAGCAGTTCTTC.

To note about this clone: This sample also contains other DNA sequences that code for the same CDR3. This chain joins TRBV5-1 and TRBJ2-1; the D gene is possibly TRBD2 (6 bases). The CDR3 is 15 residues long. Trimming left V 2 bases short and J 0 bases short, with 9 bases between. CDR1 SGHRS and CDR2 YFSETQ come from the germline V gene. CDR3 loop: CASSLAGVSYNEQFF. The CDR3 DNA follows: TGCGCCAGCAGCTTAGCGGGCGTCTCCTACAATGAGCAGTTCTTC. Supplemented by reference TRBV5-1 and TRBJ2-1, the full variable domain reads KAGVTQTPRYLIKTRGQQVTLSCSPISGHRSVSWYQQTPGQGLQFLFEYFSETQRNKGNFPGRFSGRQFSNSRSEMNVSTLELGDSALYLCASSLAGVSYNEQFFGPGTRLTVL.

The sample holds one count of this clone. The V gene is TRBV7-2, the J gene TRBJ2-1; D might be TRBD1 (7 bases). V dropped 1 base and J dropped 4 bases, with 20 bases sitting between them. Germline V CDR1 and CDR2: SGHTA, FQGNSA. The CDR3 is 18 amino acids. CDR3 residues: CASSLESGRQGGYNEQFF. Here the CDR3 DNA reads TGTGCCAGCAGCTTAGAATCAGGGCGGCAGGGGGGATACAATGAGCAGTTCTTC.

This chain's CDR3 is CASSYDRRITGQGAQLHEQYF. CDR3 in DNA: TGTGCCAGCAGTTACGACCGCCGCATCACGGGACAGGGGGCGCAGTTACACGAGCAGTACTTC. The V gene is TRBV6-2 or TRBV6-3, the J gene TRBJ2-7; 12 nucleotides match TRBD1. Germline V gene sequence: CDR1 MNHEY, CDR2 SVGEGT. Germline trimming cut 2 bases from V and 5 bases from J; bases unmatched to any gene: 22. This CDR3 has 21 residues.

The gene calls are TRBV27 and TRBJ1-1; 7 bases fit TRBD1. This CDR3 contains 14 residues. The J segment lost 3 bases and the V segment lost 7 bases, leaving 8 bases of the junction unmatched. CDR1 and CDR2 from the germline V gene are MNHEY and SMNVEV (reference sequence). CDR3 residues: CASTTTGLHTEAFF. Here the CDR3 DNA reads TGTGCCAGCACCACGACAGGGCTGCACACTGAAGCTTTCTTT.

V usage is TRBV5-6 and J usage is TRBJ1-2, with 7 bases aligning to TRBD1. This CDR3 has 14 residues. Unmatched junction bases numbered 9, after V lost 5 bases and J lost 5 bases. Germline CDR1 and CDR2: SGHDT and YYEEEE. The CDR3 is CASRNRQGGYGYTF. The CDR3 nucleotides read TGTGCCAGCAGGAATAGACAGGGTGGATATGGCTACACCTTC.

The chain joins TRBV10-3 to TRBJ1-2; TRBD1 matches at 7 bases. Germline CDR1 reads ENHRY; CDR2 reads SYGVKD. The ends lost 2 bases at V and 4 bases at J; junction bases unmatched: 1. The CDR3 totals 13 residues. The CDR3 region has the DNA TGTGCCATCAGTGAGGACAGGGTCTATGGCTACACCTTC. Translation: CAISEDRVYGYTF.

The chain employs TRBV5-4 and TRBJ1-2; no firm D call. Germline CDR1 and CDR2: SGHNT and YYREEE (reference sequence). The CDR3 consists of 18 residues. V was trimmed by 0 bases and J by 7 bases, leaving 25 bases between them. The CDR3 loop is CASSLASAGGPWTGGYTF. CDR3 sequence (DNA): TGTGCCAGCAGCTTGGCCTCAGCGGGAGGGCCCTGGACCGGTGGCTACACCTTC.

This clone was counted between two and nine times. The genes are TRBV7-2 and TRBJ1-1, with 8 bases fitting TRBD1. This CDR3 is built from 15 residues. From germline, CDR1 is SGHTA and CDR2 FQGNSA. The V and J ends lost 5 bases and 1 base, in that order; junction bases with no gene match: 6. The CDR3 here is CASSPKGTGNTEAFF. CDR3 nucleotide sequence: TGTGCCAGCAGCCCAAAGGGGACAGGGAACACTGAAGCTTTCTTT.

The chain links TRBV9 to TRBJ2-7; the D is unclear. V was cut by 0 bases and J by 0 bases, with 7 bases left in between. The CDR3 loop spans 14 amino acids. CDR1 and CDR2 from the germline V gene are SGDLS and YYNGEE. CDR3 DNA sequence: TGTGCCAGCAGCGTAGATACTGCCTCCTACGAGCAGTACTTC. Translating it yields CASSVDTASYEQYF. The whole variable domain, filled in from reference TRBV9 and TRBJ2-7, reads DSGVTQTPKHLITATGQRVTLRCSPRSGDLSVYWYQQSLDQGLQFLIQYYNGEERAKGNILERFSAQQFPDLHSELNLSSLELGDSALYFCASSVDTASYEQYFGPGTRLTVT.

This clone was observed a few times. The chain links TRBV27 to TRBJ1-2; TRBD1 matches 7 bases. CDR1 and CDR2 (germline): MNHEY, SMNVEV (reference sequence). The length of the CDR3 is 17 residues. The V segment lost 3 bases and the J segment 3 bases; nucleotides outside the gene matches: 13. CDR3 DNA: TGTGCCAGCAGTTTTGGGGACAGTGTAAAAATGCACTATGGCTACACCTTC. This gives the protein CASSFGDSVKMHYGYTF.

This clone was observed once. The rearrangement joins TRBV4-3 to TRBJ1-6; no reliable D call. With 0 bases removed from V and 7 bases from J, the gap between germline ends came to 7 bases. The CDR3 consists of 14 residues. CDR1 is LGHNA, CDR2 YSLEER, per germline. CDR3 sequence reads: CASSQDRVNSPLHF. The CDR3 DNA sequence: TGCGCCAGCAGCCAAGATCGGGTGAATTCACCCCTCCACTTT.

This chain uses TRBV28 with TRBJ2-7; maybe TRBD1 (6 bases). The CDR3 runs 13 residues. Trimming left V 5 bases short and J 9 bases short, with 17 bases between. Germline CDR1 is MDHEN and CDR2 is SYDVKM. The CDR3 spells CASSTRGHAAQYF. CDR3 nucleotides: TGTGCCAGCAGTACTCGGGGACATGCCGCGCAGTACTTC.

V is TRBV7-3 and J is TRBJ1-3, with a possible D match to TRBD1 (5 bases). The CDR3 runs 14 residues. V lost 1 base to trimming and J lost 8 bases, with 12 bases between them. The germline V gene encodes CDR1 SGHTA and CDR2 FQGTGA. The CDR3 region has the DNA TGTGCCAGCAGCTTAATGGGGACTTCAGACACCATATATTTT. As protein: CASSLMGTSDTIYF.